This section outlines one T cell receptor (beta chain) sequence together with its context. Antigen specificity is unknown. Given the absence of the conserved phenylalanine or tryptophan at the CDR3 end, a read error is likely. The limits of the CDR3 on the DNA are not certain, so only TCRdb's listed CDR3 is given. Unsorted bulk tissue of roughly 17-33 mg yielded co-extracted RNA and DNA. Those patients suffered from chronic HBV infection and were treatment-naive. Five separate regions of each tumor underwent sampling. cDNA specific to TCR beta was made from 500 ng of total RNA, with a constant-region primer employed for priming. ARM-PCR was slightly modified, and three nested multiplex PCR rounds with it gave rise to the TCR beta libraries. Via MiXCR, TCRdb re-called the multiplex PCR reads, giving one row per CDR3 protein. The sample yields some 94,000 distinct CDR3 sequences, about three quarters seen once.

The sample is drawn from a study of tumor-infiltrating lymphocytes in primary liver carcinoma. Whole-study results and caveats: Whereas tumor region pairs overlapped more, tumor-adjacent and tumor-blood pairs overlapped less. The study found a significantly higher top-250-clone fraction in tumors than in blood (p = 0.039).

The clonotype was recovered from a woman in her sixties or seventies with primary liver carcinoma and hepatitis B virus infection. Sequenced material: liver tumor tissue from sampling region 5. The sample's subset: tumor region T5, tumor centre.

CDR3 sequence: CANSLSSGLSPYL. The chain carries TRBV12-3 or TRBV12-4 and TRBJ2-3; the table's TRBD2 call for D was not verified on the DNA. The length of the CDR3 is 13 amino acids, counting both ends.